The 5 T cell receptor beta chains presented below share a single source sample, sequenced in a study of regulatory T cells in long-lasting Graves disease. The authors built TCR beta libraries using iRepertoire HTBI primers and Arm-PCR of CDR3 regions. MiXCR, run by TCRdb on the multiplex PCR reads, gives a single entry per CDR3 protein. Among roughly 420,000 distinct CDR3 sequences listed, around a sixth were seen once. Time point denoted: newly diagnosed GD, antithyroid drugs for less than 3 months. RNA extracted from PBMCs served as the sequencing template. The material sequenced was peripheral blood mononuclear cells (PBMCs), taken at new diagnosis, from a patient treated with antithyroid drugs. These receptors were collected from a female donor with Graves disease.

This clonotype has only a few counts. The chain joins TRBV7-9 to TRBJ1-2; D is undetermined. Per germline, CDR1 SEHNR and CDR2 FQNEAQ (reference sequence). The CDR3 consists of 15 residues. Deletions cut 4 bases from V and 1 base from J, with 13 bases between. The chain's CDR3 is CASSSLRPVNYGYTF. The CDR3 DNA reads TGTGCCAGCAGCTCGCTGCGTCCTGTTAACTATGGCTACACCTTC. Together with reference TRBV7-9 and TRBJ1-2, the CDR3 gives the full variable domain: DTGVSQNPRHKITKRGQNVTFRCDPISEHNRLYWYRQTLGQGPEFLTYFQNEAQLEKSRLLSDRFSAERPKGSFSTLEIQRTEQGDSAMYLCASSSLRPVNYGYTFGSGTRLTVV.

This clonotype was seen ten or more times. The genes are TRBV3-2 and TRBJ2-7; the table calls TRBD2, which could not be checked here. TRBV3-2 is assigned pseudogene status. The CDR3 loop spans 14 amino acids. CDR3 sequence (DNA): TGTGCCAGCAGCCAGGGACTGTTCTCCTACGAGCAGTACTTC. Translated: CASSQGLFSYEQYF.

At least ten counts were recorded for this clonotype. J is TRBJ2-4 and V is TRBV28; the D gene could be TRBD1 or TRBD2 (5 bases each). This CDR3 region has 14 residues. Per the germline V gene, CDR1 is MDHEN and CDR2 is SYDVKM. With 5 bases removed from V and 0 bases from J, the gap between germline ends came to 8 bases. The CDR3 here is CASSGGVAKNIQYF. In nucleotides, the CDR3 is TGTGCCAGCAGTGGGGGAGTAGCCAAAAACATTCAGTACTTC.

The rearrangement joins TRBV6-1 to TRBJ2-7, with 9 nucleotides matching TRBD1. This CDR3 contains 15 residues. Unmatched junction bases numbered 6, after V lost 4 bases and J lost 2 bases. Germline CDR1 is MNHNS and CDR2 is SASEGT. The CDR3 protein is CASSGFRTGAYEQYF. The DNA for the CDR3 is TGTGCCAGCAGTGGCTTTCGGACAGGGGCCTACGAGCAGTACTTC.

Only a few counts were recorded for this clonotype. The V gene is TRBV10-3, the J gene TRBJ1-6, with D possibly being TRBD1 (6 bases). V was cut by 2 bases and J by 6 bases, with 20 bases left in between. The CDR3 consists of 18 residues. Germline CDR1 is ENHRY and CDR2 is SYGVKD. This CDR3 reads CAISESFKGQRINSPLHF. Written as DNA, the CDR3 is TGTGCCATCAGTGAGAGTTTTAAAGGACAGAGAATTAATTCACCCCTCCACTTT.